A selection of T cell receptor beta chains follows, all from one sample in a study of regulatory T cells in long-lasting Graves disease. MiXCR, applied by TCRdb to the multiplex PCR reads, yields one record per CDR3 protein. The sample comprises around 250,000 distinct CDR3 sequences, under 20% of which are singletons, and 13% to 15% rests with the top ten. This sample also appeared in a second study, on T cells in Graves' hyperthyroidism and ophthalmopathy.

The sample consisted of peripheral blood mononuclear cells (PBMCs), taken at new diagnosis, from a patient treated with antithyroid drugs. The receptors were gathered from a woman in her thirties with Graves disease. Each CDR3 is given with its conserved first and last residue. A D gene is named only where the DNA matches it firmly. Clone size, where shown, is once, few, many, or a class for clones that have expanded.

CDR3nt	CDR3aa	j_gene	d_gene	abundance	v_gene
TGTGCCAGCAGTTACTCAGTAGACTCTGGAAACACCATATATTTT	CASSYSVDSGNTIYF	TRBJ1-3	-	few	TRBV6-2/TRBV6-3
TGCGCCAGCAGACCAAGCGGGGGGAAAAACAATGAGCAGTTCTTC	CASRPSGGKNNEQFF	TRBJ2-1	TRBD2	few	TRBV10-1
TGCGCCAGTGAATATAGCGGGGGCCAAGAGACCCAGTACTTC	CASEYSGGQETQYF	TRBJ2-5	TRBD2	many	TRBV5-1
TGTGCCAGCAGCTTGGGGCAGGACCCTTTGAACACTGAAGCTTTCTTT	CASSLGQDPLNTEAFF	TRBJ1-1	-	-	TRBV5-4
TGTGCCAGCAGCCAAACGGGGGGGTACGAGCAGTACTTC	CASSQTGGYEQYF	TRBJ2-7	TRBD2	many	TRBV27
TGTGCCAGCAGCGGACTGACAGGGGGCTCCTATAATTTACCCCTCCACTTT	CASSGLTGGSYNLPLHF	TRBJ1-6	TRBD1	-	TRBV6-2/TRBV6-3
TGTGCCAGCAGGCCCCTAGGGAAAGGGAACACTGAAGCTTTCTTT	CASRPLGKGNTEAFF	TRBJ1-1	-	many	TRBV6-1
TGTGCCAGCAGTTACTCAGGACAGGGGGGTGGCTACACCTTC	CASSYSGQGGGYTF	TRBJ1-2	TRBD1	few	TRBV6-2/TRBV6-3
TGCGCCAGCAGCTTGGAGTGGGATGAGAGTTCACCCCTCCACTTT	CASSLEWDESSPLHF	TRBJ1-6	-	-	TRBV5-1
TGTGCCAGCAGTTGGGGAAGCGGGATCACAGATACGCAGTATTTT	CASSWGSGITDTQYF	TRBJ2-3	TRBD2	-	TRBV10-3
TGTGCCAGCGGCAAAGGTCCCGGGACAGGTAGTGAAAAACTGTTTTTT	CASGKGPGTGSEKLFF	TRBJ1-4	TRBD1	many	TRBV7-9
TGTGCCAGCAGCGCGGGCCTGGGACGGAGGGGAACTGAAGCTTTCTTT	CASSAGLGRRGTEAFF	TRBJ1-1	-	many	TRBV9
TGCAGTGCTAGAGATAGAACGGACGGGGAGCTGTTTTTT	CSARDRTDGELFF	TRBJ2-2	-	many	TRBV20-1
TGTGCCAGCAGCCCGCATTCAGGACAGGGGACCTACGAGCAGTACTTC	CASSPHSGQGTYEQYF	TRBJ2-7	TRBD1	many	TRBV3-1
TGTGCCAGCAGCCACCAGCGGCCTGAGCAGTTCTTC	CASSHQRPEQFF	TRBJ2-1	-	many	TRBV14
TGTGCCAGTAGAAGCGTCGGGGTAGACAATGAGCAGTTCTTC	CASRSVGVDNEQFF	TRBJ2-1	-	many	TRBV5-5
TGTGCCAGCAGTTACTCCGAAGACAGCCGCCAAGAGACCCAGTACTTC	CASSYSEDSRQETQYF	TRBJ2-5	-	many	TRBV6-2/TRBV6-3
TGTGCCAGCAGCCCCGCCCCAGGGACAGATTATGGCTACACCTTC	CASSPAPGTDYGYTF	TRBJ1-2	TRBD1	many	TRBV3-1
TGTGCCAGCATGTGGCGGGGGGAAATCACCGGGGAGCTGTTTTTT	CASMWRGEITGELFF	TRBJ2-2	TRBD2	many	TRBV12-3/TRBV12-4
TGTGCCATCAGTGAGTCTTTTGGGGAGAACACTGAAGCTTTCTTT	CAISESFGENTEAFF	TRBJ1-1	-	many	TRBV10-3
TGTGCCAGCAGTTTCCGGCACTCTGGAAACACCATATATTTT	CASSFRHSGNTIYF	TRBJ1-3	-	many	TRBV12-3/TRBV12-4
TGTGCCAGCACCTTAGATGACAGCCTTATACTCTATGGCTACACCTTC	CASTLDDSLILYGYTF	TRBJ1-2	-	-	TRBV9
TGTGCCAGCAGTTTAGCAGGAGGACTCGAAGCTTTCTTT	CASSLAGGLEAFF	TRBJ1-1	-	many	TRBV12-3/TRBV12-4